These T cell receptor beta chains were read from a single sample in a study of blood T cell dynamics during melanoma immunotherapy. Clones were sequenced by immunoSEQ multiplex PCR, and TCRdb holds only the in-frame ones, with some missing. This table has roughly 13,000 clones, just over 90% appearing once. The material was effector memory CD8+ T cells from blood, obtained from a patient treated with checkpoint blockade. These receptor sequences come from a human donor with melanoma. CDR3s include the opening cysteine and the closing phenylalanine or tryptophan. A D gene is named only where the DNA matches it firmly. Expanded clones are given a class, and other clones once, few, many or no size at all.

V	D	J	size	CDR3	DNA
TRBV10-1	.	TRBJ2-1	.	CASSEAPGVNEQFF	TGCGCCAGCAGTGAGGCCCCCGGGGTCAATGAGCAGTTCTTC
TRBV27	TRBD1	TRBJ2-2	.	CASSPWDRDTGELFF	TGTGCCAGCAGTCCCTGGGACAGGGACACCGGGGAGCTGTTTTTT
TRBV19	TRBD2	TRBJ2-1	.	CASKILAGASYNEQFF	TGTGCCAGTAAGATTCTGGCGGGAGCTAGCTACAATGAGCAGTTCTTC
TRBV29-1	TRBD2	TRBJ2-7	.	CSVSPGLVLYEQYF	TGCAGCGTTTCGCCGGGACTAGTTCTCTACGAGCAGTACTTC
TRBV19	TRBD2	TRBJ2-1	.	CASIFSGSGFNEQFF	TGTGCCAGTATTTTTAGCGGGAGCGGTTTTAATGAGCAGTTCTTC
TRBV7-9	.	TRBJ1-2	few	CASSPSTLWSYTF	TGTGCCAGCAGCCCCAGTACCCTATGGAGCTACACCTTC
TRBV27	.	TRBJ1-2	.	CASSPQGRYGYTF	TGTGCCAGCAGCCCTCAGGGTAGATATGGCTACACCTTC
TRBV27	.	TRBJ2-1	.	CASSLLSSYNEQFF	TGTGCCAGCAGTTTATTGAGCTCCTACAATGAGCAGTTCTTC
TRBV7-3	.	TRBJ1-2	once	CASSLAAGEGIRDGYTF	TGTGCCAGCAGCTTAGCGGCAGGGGAGGGTATCAGGGATGGCTACACCTTC
TRBV27	.	TRBJ2-7	.	CASSLQTGAYEQYF	TGTGCCAGCAGTTTACAGACAGGAGCCTACGAGCAGTACTTC
TRBV28	TRBD1	TRBJ1-2	few	CASTPTGGYGYTF	TGTGCCAGCACCCCGACAGGGGGATATGGCTACACCTTC
TRBV6-5	.	TRBJ2-4	.	CASSPAELAKNIQYF	TGTGCCAGCAGCCCAGCCGAGCTAGCCAAAAACATTCAGTACTTC
TRBV27	.	TRBJ2-3	.	CASSLTGLFITDTQYF	TGTGCCAGCAGTTTAACAGGGCTTTTTATCACAGATACGCAGTATTTT
TRBV19	TRBD2	TRBJ2-3	.	CASSIGLAGSTDTQYF	TGTGCCAGTAGTATCGGACTAGCGGGGAGCACAGATACGCAGTATTTT
TRBV11-2	TRBD1	TRBJ2-7	.	CASSLETGVEQYF	TGTGCCAGCAGCTTAGAAACAGGGGTCGAGCAGTACTTC
TRBV6-5	.	TRBJ2-7	.	CASSYHEAPSYF	TGTGCCAGCAGTTACCACGAAGCTCCGTCTTACTTC
TRBV27	.	TRBJ2-2	.	CASSFRGSGELFF	TGTGCCAGCAGTTTTCGGGGATCCGGGGAGCTGTTTTTT
TRBV7-9	TRBD2	TRBJ2-1	.	CASSLSQLADLSYNEQFF	TGTGCCAGCAGCTTATCCCAACTAGCGGACCTCTCCTACAATGAGCAGTTCTTC
TRBV7-9	.	TRBJ1-5	.	CASSLGGGGQPQHF	TGTGCCAGCAGCTTAGGAGGAGGGGGTCAGCCCCAGCATTTT
TRBV21-1	.	TRBJ2-7	.	CASSKVQFFYEQYF	TGTGCCAGCAGCAAAGTTCAGTTTTTCTACGAGCAGTACTTC
TRBV5-5	.	TRBJ2-3	.	CASSWGLGAGDTQYF	TGTGCCAGCAGCTGGGGGCTGGGGGCCGGGGATACGCAGTATTTT
TRBV4-1	.	TRBJ1-2	few	CASSQVLEYGYTF	TGCGCCAGCAGCCAAGTTCTTGAGTATGGCTACACCTTC
TRBV10-1	TRBD1	TRBJ2-1	.	CARPGQAYNEQFF	TGCGCCAGACCGGGACAGGCCTACAATGAGCAGTTCTTC
TRBV19	TRBD1	TRBJ2-1	.	CASSIGPGTGDNEQFF	TGTGCCAGTAGTATAGGCCCCGGGACAGGGGACAATGAGCAGTTCTTC
TRBV4-2	.	TRBJ2-1	.	CASSQEPGPYNEQFF	TGTGCCAGCAGCCAAGAACCCGGCCCCTACAATGAGCAGTTCTTC
TRBV5-6	.	TRBJ2-3	.	CASSLDRRTDTQYF	TGTGCCAGCAGCTTGGACAGGAGGACAGATACGCAGTATTTT
TRBV7-8	.	TRBJ2-7	.	CASSSGRAEQYF	TGTGCCAGCAGCTCCGGACGGGCCGAGCAGTACTTC
TRBV19	.	TRBJ1-1	few	CASSAFREGEAFF	TGTGCCAGTAGTGCCTTCAGGGAGGGTGAAGCTTTCTTT
TRBV7-9	TRBD1	TRBJ1-4	.	CASSRRDRGEKLFF	TGTGCCAGCAGCCGCCGGGACAGGGGTGAAAAACTGTTTTTT
TRBV27	.	TRBJ1-1	.	CASSLRAHPDTEAFF	TGTGCCAGCAGTTTAAGGGCTCATCCGGACACTGAAGCTTTCTTT
TRBV15	TRBD2	TRBJ2-7	.	CATGGRAVHEQYF	TGTGCCACCGGCGGGAGGGCCGTCCACGAGCAGTACTTC
TRBV7-2	.	TRBJ2-1	.	CASSRDYNEQFF	TGTGCCAGCAGCCGGGACTACAATGAGCAGTTCTTC
TRBV4-1	.	TRBJ2-7	.	CASSQDWREWQYF	TGCGCCAGCAGCCAAGATTGGCGAGAATGGCAGTACTTC
TRBV7-9	.	TRBJ2-5	.	CASSPAPGLQYF	TGTGCCAGCAGCCCAGCGCCGGGACTTCAGTACTTC
TRBV14	TRBD1	TRBJ1-4	.	CASSQGTGATNEKLFF	TGTGCCAGCAGCCAAGGTACAGGGGCAACTAATGAAAAACTGTTTTTT